One sample yielded the 22 T cell receptor beta chains listed below, sequenced in a study of identical twins. MiXCR was run by TCRdb on the 5' RACE reads, yielding one entry per CDR3 protein. The top ten hold around 4% of the sample, which has around 250,000 distinct CDR3 sequences, more than 9.5% seen once. The sample also formed part of further work on yellow fever vaccine responses in identical twins.

The sample consisted of memory (CD45RO+) T cells sorted from blood. The receptors come from a woman under 30 in good health.

This clonotype was observed a few times. The CDR3 spells CASSFHIESYEQYF. DNA of the CDR3: TGTGCCAGCAGTTTCCATATAGAGAGCTACGAGCAGTACTTC. V usage is TRBV12-3 or TRBV12-4 and J usage is TRBJ2-7; no reliable D call. The CDR3 extends over 14 amino acids. The V and J ends lost 3 bases and 3 bases respectively, with 12 bases between them.

This clonotype was seen at least ten times. The chain is built from TRBV13 and TRBJ1-6; 10 nucleotides align to TRBD1. Germline-derived CDR1 and CDR2 are PRHDT and FYEKMQ (reference sequence). CDR3 length: 14 amino acids. V lost 5 bases, J lost 9 bases, and 4 bases stayed unmatched. Written as DNA, the CDR3 is TGTGCCAGCAGCCTGGACAGGGGGTCTTCACCCCTCCACTTT. Its protein product is CASSLDRGSSPLHF. Filled out from reference TRBV13 and TRBJ1-6, the complete variable domain reads AAGVIQSPRHLIKEKRETATLKCYPIPRHDTVYWYQQGPGQDPQFLISFYEKMQSDKGSIPDRFSAQQFSDYHSELNMSSLELGDSALYFCASSLDRGSSPLHFGNGTRLTVT.

A few counts support this clonotype. The genes are TRBV12-3 or TRBV12-4 and TRBJ2-1, with 13 bases identical to TRBD2. The CDR3 totals 13 residues. V lost 3 bases to trimming and J lost 12 bases; unmatched junction nucleotides: 2. The CDR3 reads CASSLGLAGWQFF. The CDR3 nucleotides are TGTGCCAGCAGTTTGGGACTAGCGGGGTGGCAGTTCTTC.

This clonotype showed up just a few times. The rearrangement joins TRBV19 to TRBJ2-7; D is possibly TRBD2 (5 bases). The CDR3 runs to 13 residues. The V gene's germline CDR1 is LNHDA and CDR2 SQIVND (reference sequence). Trimming removed 2 bases from V and 1 base from J, with 6 bases in between. The CDR3 sequence: CASSIRTSYEQYF. CDR3 in DNA: TGTGCCAGTAGTATACGGACTTCCTACGAGCAGTACTTC. The full variable domain, completed using reference TRBV19 and TRBJ2-7, is DGGITQSPKYLFRKEGQNVTLSCEQNLNHDAMYWYRQDPGQGLRLIYYSQIVNDFQKGDIAEGYSVSREKKESFPLTVTSAQKNPTAFYLCASSIRTSYEQYFGPGTRLTVT.

The V and J genes are TRBV27 and TRBJ2-7; D call uncertain. Trimming left V 4 bases short and J 5 bases short, with 15 bases between. This CDR3 has 14 amino acids. Per the germline V gene, CDR1 is MNHEY and CDR2 is SMNVEV (reference sequence). CDR3 DNA: TGTGCCAGCAGTTCCCCAGGAATGTCGAACGAGCAGTACTTC. Translating it yields CASSSPGMSNEQYF.

This chain connects TRBV5-1 to TRBJ2-7, with 9 nucleotides matching TRBD2. V lost 3 bases to trimming and J lost 7 bases; unmatched junction nucleotides: 11. Germline lookup yields CDR1 SGHRS and CDR2 YFSETQ. The CDR3 spans 15 residues. The CDR3 here is CASSWIGGGADEQYF. DNA for the CDR3: TGCGCCAGCAGCTGGATTGGCGGGGGGGCCGATGAGCAGTACTTC. The whole variable domain, filled in from reference TRBV5-1 and TRBJ2-7, reads KAGVTQTPRYLIKTRGQQVTLSCSPISGHRSVSWYQQTPGQGLQFLFEYFSETQRNKGNFPGRFSGRQFSNSRSEMNVSTLELGDSALYLCASSWIGGGADEQYFGPGTRLTVT.

The chain employs TRBV2 and TRBJ2-7, with TRBD2 matching 11 bases. The CDR3 loop spans 20 amino acids. The V gene's germline CDR1 is SNHLY and CDR2 FYNNEI. V dropped 0 bases and J dropped 2; count of bases not matched to a gene: 15. This chain's CDR3 is CASSEALVTSGNWGTYEQYF. The CDR3 bases are TGTGCCAGCAGTGAAGCGCTTGTGACTAGCGGGAACTGGGGTACCTACGAGCAGTACTTC.

V is TRBV14 and J is TRBJ2-2; D is unclear. Germline V lookup: CDR1 SGHDN, CDR2 FVKESK. Trimming cost V 2 bases and J 6 bases, with 7 bases left between them. This CDR3 spans 13 amino acids. CDR3 region: CASSQLGPGELFF. CDR3 DNA sequence: TGTGCCAGCAGCCAACTAGGGCCCGGGGAGCTGTTTTTT. The variable domain in full, with the rest retrieved from reference TRBV14 and TRBJ2-2, is EAGVTQFPSHSVIEKGQTVTLRCDPISGHDNLYWYRRVMGKEIKFLLHFVKESKQDESGMPNNRFLAERTGGTYSTLKVQPAELEDSGVYFCASSQLGPGELFFGEGSRLTVL.

This clonotype was detected many times. The gene calls are TRBV18 and TRBJ2-7; 7 positions agree with TRBD1. There are 14 residues in the CDR3. The V segment lost 0 bases and the J segment 2 bases; nucleotides outside the gene matches: 1. In germline, CDR1 is KGHSH, CDR2 LQKENI. CDR3 sequence (DNA): TGTGCCAGCTCACCACCGGACAGGACCTACGAGCAGTACTTC. Residues: CASSPPDRTYEQYF.

The chain joins TRBV28 to TRBJ1-2; perhaps TRBD1 as D (5 bases). CDR1 is MDHEN and CDR2 is SYDVKM in the germline V gene. V lost 10 bases and J 0 bases, leaving 12 bases between the germline ends. The CDR3 consists of 13 residues. CDR3: CAIQGGSNYGYTF. CDR3 DNA sequence: TGTGCCATCCAGGGAGGCTCTAACTATGGCTACACCTTC.

V is TRBV25-1 and J is TRBJ1-6; no definite D call. Germline CDR1 and CDR2: MGHDK and SYGVNS. CDR3 size: 15 residues. Here the CDR3 reads CASKGASSYNSPLHF. The DNA of the CDR3 is TGTGCTTCAAAGGGCGCGAGCTCCTATAATTCACCCCTCCACTTT.

This clonotype showed up just a few times. The chain employs TRBV9 and TRBJ2-3; possible D gene TRBD1, 6 bases. The CDR3 has 17 residues. Germline CDR1 SGDLS, CDR2 YYNGEE. Trimming removed 2 bases from V and 1 base from J, with 17 bases in between. DNA of the CDR3: TGTGCCAGCAGCGTCGGACAGAGCCCGAGCGGCACAGATACGCAGTATTTT. Amino acid sequence: CASSVGQSPSGTDTQYF.

CDR3 sequence reads: CASSQEGARGNEQFF. The CDR3 coding sequence is TGCGCCAGCAGCCAAGAAGGCGCGAGGGGGAATGAGCAGTTCTTC. V and J are TRBV4-3 and TRBJ2-1, with D tentatively TRBD1 (6 bases). CDR3 length: 15 amino acids. V was trimmed by 0 bases and J by 7 bases, leaving 13 bases between them. The germline CDR1 and CDR2 sequences are LGHNA and YSLEER.

DNA of the CDR3: TGTGCCAGCAGTTTACCTCTTGGTGGGAGAGCTAGATTGGGGCAGTTCTTC. This sequence encodes CASSLPLGGRARLGQFF. The V gene is TRBV27, the J gene TRBJ2-1; possible D gene TRBD2, 5 bases. This CDR3 is 17 amino acids long. The V gene lost 2 bases and the J gene lost 12 bases, with 26 bases spanning the gap. CDR1 and CDR2 (germline): MNHEY, SMNVEV (reference sequence).

The chain couples TRBV10-3 to TRBJ2-5, with 12 nucleotides matching TRBD1. V was clipped by 10 bases and J by 5 bases; unmatched bases: 11. Germline assignment: CDR1 ENHRY and CDR2 SYGVKD. The CDR3 sequence is 15 residues long. The CDR3 here is CATRDRGLSQETQYF. Here the CDR3 DNA reads TGTGCCACGAGGGACAGGGGGCTTAGTCAGGAGACCCAGTACTTC.

The sample holds a few counts of this clonotype. The V gene is TRBV6-2 or TRBV6-3, the J gene TRBJ1-5; no reliable D call. Germline lookup yields CDR1 MNHEY and CDR2 SVGEGT. V lost 5 bases, J lost 6 bases, and 17 bases lay in between. This CDR3 comprises 15 residues. The DNA for the CDR3 is TGTGCCAGCAGTCCATCCTCCCGATCGGGTCAGCCCCAGCATTTT. This sequence encodes CASSPSSRSGQPQHF.

The chain employs TRBV7-2 and TRBJ2-5; D ambiguous. V lost 5 bases and J lost 5, with 15 bases in between. The length of the CDR3 is 14 residues. Germline V gene data show CDR1 as SGHTA and CDR2 as FQGNSA. This CDR3 reads CASSPRRPSETQYF. The CDR3 region has the DNA TGTGCCAGCAGCCCCCGTAGACCCTCGGAGACCCAGTACTTC.

This clonotype appeared many times. The chain joins TRBV5-1 to TRBJ2-1; D is undetermined. The CDR3 has 17 amino acids. Per the germline V gene, CDR1 is SGHRS and CDR2 is YFSETQ. Trimming shortened V by 3 bases and J by 10 bases, and 26 bases separated the two germline ends. CDR3 loop: CASSWSFESLILGEQFF. The DNA for the CDR3 is TGCGCCAGCAGCTGGAGTTTCGAATCCCTAATCCTAGGAGAGCAGTTCTTC.

The rearrangement joins TRBV20-1 to TRBJ1-1; D not certain. The V gene lost 3 bases and the J gene lost 4 bases, with 18 bases spanning the gap. The CDR3 has 15 residues. Looked up from germline, CDR1 is DFQATT and CDR2 is SNEGSKA (reference sequence). CDR3 region: CSASYGVSRSTEAFF. CDR3 sequence (DNA): TGCAGTGCTAGTTATGGGGTATCTCGGAGCACTGAAGCTTTCTTT.

There are a few counts of this clonotype. The chain couples TRBV7-8 to TRBJ2-7; D not resolved. Germline V lookup: CDR1 SGHVS, CDR2 FQNEAQ. V was trimmed by 2 bases and J by 2 bases, leaving 7 bases between them. The CDR3 is 13 amino acids. CDR3 protein: CASSLQIPYEQYF. CDR3 DNA sequence: TGTGCCAGCAGCTTACAGATCCCCTACGAGCAGTACTTC.

Only a few counts were recorded for this clonotype. This rearrangement joins TRBV28 to TRBJ1-5; D not resolved. V dropped 7 bases and J dropped 8 bases, with 12 bases sitting between them. The CDR3 spans 12 residues. CDR1 is MDHEN and CDR2 is SYDVKM in the germline V gene. CDR3 protein: CASTSILEPQHF. The CDR3 DNA follows: TGTGCCAGCACCTCGATCCTCGAGCCCCAGCATTTT. Together with reference TRBV28 and TRBJ1-5, the CDR3 gives the full variable domain: DVKVTQSSRYLVKRTGEKVFLECVQDMDHENMFWYRQDPGLGLRLIYFSYDVKMKEKGDIPEGYSVSREKKERFSLILESASTNQTSMYLCASTSILEPQHFGDGTRLSIL.

This clonotype was seen at least ten times. The J gene is TRBJ2-1, the V gene TRBV4-3; D is ambiguous. Trimming stripped 3 bases from V and 8 bases from J, with 2 bases between. The CDR3 length is 10 residues. Germline V CDR1 and CDR2: LGHNA, YSLEER. The CDR3 region is CASSQDEQFF. As DNA, the CDR3 is TGCGCCAGCAGCCAGGATGAGCAGTTCTTC.